Detailed here is one T cell receptor beta chain. Its target is not known. The source of the sample is a study of cytomegalovirus exposure and HLA in healthy donors. Study-level findings and limits: Later, TCR association rates were found to vary by HLA locus, highest for DRB1 and lowest for HLA-C. Association with HLA alleles at 0.05 false discovery rate was found for some 18,000 TCR beta sequences in a later analysis.

Germline V gene lookup returns CDR1 SGHTA and CDR2 FQGTGA. With V trimmed by 5 bases and J by 3 bases, 5 bases remained unmatched. This CDR3 contains 14 residues. This PCR relied on a set of 60 Vbeta primers and 13 Jbeta primers. Method: immunoSEQ multiplex PCR; TCRdb's copy keeps in-frame clones and lacks some. The repertoire consists of 45,000 to 55,000 clones, with around 50% occurring once and the leading ten covering 12%. This receptor was taken from a human donor in good health. The rearrangement uses TRBV7-3 and TRBJ2-7; TRBD1 matches at 9 bases. The sequenced sample consisted of PBMCs. The CDR3 DNA is TGTGCCAGCAGCCCCGGGACAGGGAACTACGAGCAGTACTTC. Residues: CASSPGTGNYEQYF.